Listed here are 20 T cell receptor beta chains from one sample, sequenced in a study of low-dose radiotherapy and immunotherapy resistance in tumors. Both TCRalpha and TCRbeta chains were reverse transcribed with V-gene-specific primers. For amplifying TCRs, the PCR ran for roughly 20 cycles with Phusion, which was used together with a constant-region primer and the adapter on the V primers. TCRdb analysed the reads with MiXCR anew, one entry per CDR3 protein. Of roughly 19,000 distinct CDR3 sequences in the sample, around 72% were seen once. The receptors were gathered from a human donor with advanced metastatic prostate, ovarian, gallbladder or colorectal cancer (not recorded which). This table probably holds off-target reads from a library built for another chain.

This clonotype occurred once. The chain joins TRBV27 to TRBJ2-2, with 7 bases aligning to TRBD1. Losses at the gene ends were 3 bases for V and 1 base for J; bases not matched to a gene: 2. The CDR3 runs 15 residues. Germline CDR1 and CDR2: MNHEY and SMNVEV (reference sequence). In DNA form, the CDR3 reads TGTGCCAGCAGTTTTCGGACAGGGAACACCGGGGAGCTGTTTTTT. Encoded protein: CASSFRTGNTGELFF.

The CDR3 sequence is CASIEGQNIQYF. The CDR3 nucleotides read TGTGCCAGCATAGAAGGCCAAAACATTCAGTACTTC. J is TRBJ2-4 and V is TRBV9; unclear D gene. Between the trimmed V and J ends, which lost 6 bases and 5 bases, there was a span of 9 bases. This CDR3 comprises 12 residues. From germline, CDR1 is SGDLS and CDR2 YYNGEE.

The rearrangement links TRBV7-2 to TRBJ2-7, with TRBD2 identical over 10 bases. CDR3 size: 14 residues. Germline V gives CDR1 SGHTA, CDR2 FQGNSA. V trimming: 3 bases; J trimming: 11 bases; junction bases outside the gene matches: 10. CDR3 nucleotide sequence: TGTGCCAGCAGCTTGGAGCTAGCGGGAGCTCAGAAGTACTTC. Translating gives CASSLELAGAQKYF.

The rearrangement uses TRBV30 and TRBJ2-7; 9 bases align to TRBD1. The germline CDR1 and CDR2 sequences are GTSNPN and SVGIG (reference sequence). The ends lost 4 bases at V and 3 bases at J; junction bases unmatched: 7. The CDR3 has 14 residues. CDR3 amino acids: CAWTFGTGNYEQYF. The DNA for the CDR3 is TGTGCCTGGACCTTTGGGACAGGGAACTACGAGCAGTACTTC.

On this clonotype itself: Germline and junction disagree at one end, which may indicate a read error. The rearrangement uses TRBV5-3 and TRBJ1-5, with TRBD1 identical over 8 bases. TRBV5-3 is treated as an ORF (open reading frame) with a function not yet certain. The CDR3 runs 15 residues. CDR3 protein: CASSLTGDLSQPQHF. In DNA form, the CDR3 reads TGTGCCAGCAGCTTGACAGGGGACCTCAGTCAGCCCCAGCATTTT.

This clonotype was seen only a few times. J is TRBJ2-3 and V is TRBV11-2, with D possibly being TRBD1 or TRBD2 (6 bases each). The CDR3 length is 16 residues. CDR1 and CDR2 from the germline V gene are SGHAT and FQNNGV. Trimming removed 1 base at V and 1 base at J, with 12 bases between. CDR3: CASSLGLRGRTDTQYF. In DNA form, the CDR3 reads TGTGCCAGCAGCTTAGGTCTACGGGGGCGCACAGATACGCAGTATTTT.

The chain couples TRBV20-1 to TRBJ2-5; D is unresolved. Per the germline V gene, CDR1 is DFQATT and CDR2 is SNEGSKA (reference sequence). The CDR3 sequence is 13 residues long. The V and J ends lost 4 bases and 5 bases respectively, with 14 bases between them. The CDR3 protein is CSAMGLQRETQYF. The CDR3, as DNA: TGCAGTGCTATGGGCCTCCAGAGGGAGACCCAGTACTTC.

This rearrangement joins TRBV6-1 to TRBJ1-4; D might be TRBD1 (6 bases). Per the germline V gene, CDR1 is MNHNS and CDR2 is SASEGT. V was trimmed by 4 bases and J by 7 bases, leaving 19 bases between them. The CDR3 is 16 residues long. The CDR3 DNA follows: TGTGCCAGCAGTGCCCGCCGGTGGACAGAAGCTGAAAAACTGTTTTTT. Amino acids: CASSARRWTEAEKLFF.

The chain employs TRBV5-1 and TRBJ1-5; D is unresolved. This CDR3 has 13 amino acids. V lost 4 bases, J lost 4 bases, and 9 bases lay in between. Germline CDR1 is SGHRS and CDR2 is YFSETQ. In nucleotides, the CDR3 is TGCGCCAGCAGCCCAGATAGTAATCAGCCCCAGCATTTT. Translation: CASSPDSNQPQHF.

The chain couples TRBV5-1 to TRBJ2-7; no clear D gene. Looked up from germline, CDR1 is SGHRS and CDR2 is YFSETQ. The V and J ends lost 1 base and 4 bases respectively, with 9 bases between them. The CDR3 is 13 residues long. CDR3 sequence (DNA): TGCGCCAGCAGCTTGAGACCGCCTTACGAGCAGTACTTC. It yields the protein CASSLRPPYEQYF.

The chain carries TRBV28 and TRBJ1-6; D remains unclear. Germline V CDR1 and CDR2: MDHEN, SYDVKM. The CDR3 has 13 amino acids. The V end lost 6 bases, the J end lost 9 bases, and 12 bases lay between the germline ends. CDR3 region: CASSRRRASPLHF. The CDR3 DNA reads TGTGCCAGCAGCCGTCGACGGGCTTCACCCCTCCACTTT. Variable domain in full (rest from reference TRBV28 and TRBJ1-6): DVKVTQSSRYLVKRTGEKVFLECVQDMDHENMFWYRQDPGLGLRLIYFSYDVKMKEKGDIPEGYSVSREKKERFSLILESASTNQTSMYLCASSRRRASPLHFGNGTRLTVT.

In this sample, this clonotype turned up once. The chain combines TRBV20-1 with TRBJ2-1; TRBD2 matches 10 bases. V dropped 3 bases and J dropped 8; count of bases not matched to a gene: 4. The CDR3 has 13 amino acids. CDR1 and CDR2 (germline): DFQATT, SNEGSKA (reference sequence). CDR3 protein: CSARVAGGDEQFF. CDR3 bases: TGCAGTGCTAGGGTAGCGGGAGGCGATGAGCAGTTCTTC.

This clonotype showed up just a few times. This chain joins TRBV4-1 and TRBJ2-5; 13 positions agree with TRBD2. Per the germline V gene, CDR1 is MGHRA and CDR2 is YSYEKL. CDR3 size: 16 residues. The J segment lost 2 bases and the V segment lost 4 bases, leaving 4 bases of the junction unmatched. CDR3 bases: TGCGCCAGCAGCCCGCAACTAGCGGGAGGGCAAGAGACCCAGTACTTC. Amino acids: CASSPQLAGGQETQYF.

V gene TRBV13 combines with J gene TRBJ2-3; D is uncertain. This CDR3 comprises 14 residues. Germline lookup yields CDR1 PRHDT and CDR2 FYEKMQ (reference sequence). V lost 5 bases to trimming and J lost 2 bases, with 11 bases between them. The CDR3 nucleotides read TGTGCCAGCAGCCCGAGTATATTCACAGATACGCAGTATTTT. This codes for CASSPSIFTDTQYF.

This chain joins TRBV5-1 and TRBJ2-3; maybe TRBD2 (6 bases). In germline, CDR1 is SGHRS, CDR2 YFSETQ. V shed 0 bases and J shed 4 bases, with 18 bases lying between them. The CDR3 sequence is 17 residues long. The CDR3 region has the DNA TGCGCCAGCAGCTTGGCCGGATTGCAGCGGGTGGCAGATACGCAGTATTTT. This translates into CASSLAGLQRVADTQYF.

V is TRBV5-1 and J is TRBJ2-1, with D perhaps TRBD1 (6 bases). V shed 2 bases and J shed 0 bases, with 12 bases lying between them. The length of the CDR3 is 16 residues. CDR1 is SGHRS and CDR2 is YFSETQ in the germline V gene. The CDR3 loop is CASSFDGQSSYNEQFF. DNA for the CDR3: TGCGCCAGCAGCTTTGACGGACAGAGCTCCTACAATGAGCAGTTCTTC.

This chain links TRBV11-2 with TRBJ1-5; D is uncertain. This CDR3 has 14 amino acids. Trimming pared 1 base from V and 3 bases from J, leaving 7 bases between. Germline CDR1 SGHAT, CDR2 FQNNGV. The CDR3 bases are TGTGCCAGCAGCTTAGGGAACGCCAATCAGCCCCAGCATTTT. Translation gives CASSLGNANQPQHF.

The rearrangement links TRBV28 to TRBJ2-1, with D possibly being TRBD2 (5 bases). Trimming removed 10 bases from V and 7 bases from J, with 20 bases in between. Germline CDR1 MDHEN, CDR2 SYDVKM. The CDR3 has 14 residues. The CDR3 nucleotides are TGTGCCACCCATTACGGGAATTATGGAAATGAGCAGTTCTTC. This codes for CATHYGNYGNEQFF.

The gene calls are TRBV9 and TRBJ2-5, with 7 bases fitting TRBD2. J was trimmed by 2 bases and V by 3 bases; bases with no gene match: 7. The CDR3 consists of 15 residues. Germline CDR1 reads SGDLS; CDR2 reads YYNGEE. CDR3 protein: CASSAAAGRQETQYF. CDR3 DNA: TGTGCCAGCAGCGCGGCAGCGGGGCGACAAGAGACCCAGTACTTC.

The CDR3 loop reads CASSQLGAGRRNGYTF. The DNA for the CDR3 is TGTGCCAGCAGCCAGCTTGGGGCGGGGCGGCGGAATGGCTACACCTTC. The chain uses TRBV5-4 and TRBJ1-2; tentatively, D is TRBD1 (5 bases). This CDR3 spans 16 amino acids. V was clipped by 4 bases and J by 6 bases, with 22 bases between them. Looked up from germline, CDR1 is SGHNT and CDR2 is YYREEE (reference sequence).